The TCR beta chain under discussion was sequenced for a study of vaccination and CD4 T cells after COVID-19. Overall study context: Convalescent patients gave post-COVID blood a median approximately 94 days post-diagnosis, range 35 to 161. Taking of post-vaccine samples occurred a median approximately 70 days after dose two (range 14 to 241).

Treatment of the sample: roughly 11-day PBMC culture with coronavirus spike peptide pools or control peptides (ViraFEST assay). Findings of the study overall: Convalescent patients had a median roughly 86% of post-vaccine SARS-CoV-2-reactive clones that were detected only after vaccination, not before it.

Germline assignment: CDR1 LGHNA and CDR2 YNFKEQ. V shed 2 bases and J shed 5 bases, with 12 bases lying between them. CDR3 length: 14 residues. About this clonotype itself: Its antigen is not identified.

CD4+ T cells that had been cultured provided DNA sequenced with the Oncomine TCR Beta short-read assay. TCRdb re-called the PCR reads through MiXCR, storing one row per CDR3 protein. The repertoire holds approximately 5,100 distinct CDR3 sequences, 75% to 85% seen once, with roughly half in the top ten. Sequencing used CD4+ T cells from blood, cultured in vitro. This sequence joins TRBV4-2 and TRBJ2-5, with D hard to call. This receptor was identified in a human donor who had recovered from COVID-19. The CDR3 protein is CASSQYQLGETQYF. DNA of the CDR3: TGTGCCAGCAGCCAATACCAGCTTGGGGAGACCCAGTACTTC.